This T cell receptor beta chain was retrieved from a study of blood T cell repertoires in COVID-19. The wider study: Spain, Italy and the United States supplied samples that represented acute and convalescent COVID-19. In each case, the material was cDNA or gDNA derived from T cells, B-cell-depleted T cells, or PBMCs.

As processed by the authors: It was from reference gene primer amplification that nucleated cell counts were estimated. This table comes from immunoSEQ multiplex PCR, and its TCRdb copy is limited to in-frame clones, with some not included. V and J calls and clone size follow that table, whereas D and trimming were derived from the DNA. The table records 150,000 to 200,000 clones, roughly 84% of them present only once. CDR3 size: 13 residues. Trimming removed 0 bases at V and 5 bases at J, with 6 bases between. Germline values: CDR1 SGHNT, CDR2 YYREEE (reference sequence). This chain uses TRBV5-4 with TRBJ1-5, with no clear D. The specimen was peripheral blood. The source of this sequence is an elderly woman with active or convalescent COVID-19. The CDR3 loop reads CASSLDKDQPQHF. The CDR3 region has the DNA TGTGCCAGCAGCTTGGACAAAGATCAGCCCCAGCATTTT.